The clone carrying this T cell receptor beta chain was picked up many times. The antigen is unknown. As for time point: newly diagnosed GD, antithyroid drugs for less than 3 months. PBMC RNA was the source of the TCR library. Graves' disease diagnoses followed American Thyroid Association guidelines. This entry is derived from a study of regulatory T cells in long-lasting Graves disease. Findings and limits, study-wide: The study found TRBV28, TRBJ1-2 and TRBJ2-5 favored in persistent disease.

From germline, CDR1 is DFQATT and CDR2 SNEGSKA (reference sequence). CDR3 length: 14 residues. V was shortened by 0 bases and J by 2 bases, with 8 bases between the two germline ends. Combining iRepertoire HTBI primers with Arm-PCR of CDR3 regions, the authors built TCR beta libraries. TCRdb used MiXCR to reprocess the multiplex PCR reads, holding one entry per CDR3 protein. There are about 430,000 distinct CDR3 sequences in the sample; 14% to 15% occur only once, and roughly 8% lies in the top ten. This sample also belongs to another study, concerning T cells in Graves' hyperthyroidism and ophthalmopathy. Per that paper: The TCR CDR3 was amplified in a first-round RT-PCR using the HTBI primer set.

The chain employs TRBV20-1 and TRBJ2-1; D is unresolved. This sample comprised peripheral blood mononuclear cells (PBMCs), obtained at new diagnosis, from a patient treated with antithyroid drugs. This TCR derives from a woman between 40 and 50 years old with Graves disease. The DNA of the CDR3 is TGCAGTGCTAGAGATGTACGGGCCTACAATGAGCAGTTCTTC. It codes for CSARDVRAYNEQFF.